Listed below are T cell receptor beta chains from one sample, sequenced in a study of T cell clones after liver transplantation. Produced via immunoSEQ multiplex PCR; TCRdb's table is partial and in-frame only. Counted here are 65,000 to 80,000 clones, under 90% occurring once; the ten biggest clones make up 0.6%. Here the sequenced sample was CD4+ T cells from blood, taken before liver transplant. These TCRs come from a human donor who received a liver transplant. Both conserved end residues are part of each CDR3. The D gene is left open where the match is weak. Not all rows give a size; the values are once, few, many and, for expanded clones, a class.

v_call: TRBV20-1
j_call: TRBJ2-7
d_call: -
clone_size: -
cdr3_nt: TGCAGTGCTAGATATCGGATCGAGCAGTACTTC
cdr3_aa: CSARYRIEQYF

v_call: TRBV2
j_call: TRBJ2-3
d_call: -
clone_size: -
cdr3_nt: TGTGCCAGCAGTGGTCCCGCGGGCACAGATACGCAGTATTTT
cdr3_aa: CASSGPAGTDTQYF

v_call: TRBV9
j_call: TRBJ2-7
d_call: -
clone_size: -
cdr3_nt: TGTGCCAGCAGCGTAGGATTAGGGGCGAACTACGAGCAGTACTTC
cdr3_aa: CASSVGLGANYEQYF

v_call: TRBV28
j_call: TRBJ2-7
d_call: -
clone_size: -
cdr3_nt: TGTGCCAGCAGTTTAGTTCAGGGCTCCTACGAGCAGTACTTC
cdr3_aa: CASSLVQGSYEQYF

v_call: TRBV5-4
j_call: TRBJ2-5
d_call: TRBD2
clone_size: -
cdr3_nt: TGTGCCAGCAGCTTGCCTAGCGGGTTAGAGACCCAGTACTTC
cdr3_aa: CASSLPSGLETQYF

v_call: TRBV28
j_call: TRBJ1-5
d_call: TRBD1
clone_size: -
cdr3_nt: TGTGCCAGCAGTTTGAAGGGGGCCCAGCCCCAGCATTTT
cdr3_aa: CASSLKGAQPQHF

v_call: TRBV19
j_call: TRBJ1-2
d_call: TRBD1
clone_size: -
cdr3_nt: TGTGCCAGTAGTACGCCGGGACAGGGAAACTATGGCTACACCTTC
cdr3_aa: CASSTPGQGNYGYTF

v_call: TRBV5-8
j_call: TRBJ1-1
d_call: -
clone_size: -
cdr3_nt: TGTGCCAGCAGCTTGAGAGGGTTGGGGACTGAAGCTTTCTTT
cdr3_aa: CASSLRGLGTEAFF

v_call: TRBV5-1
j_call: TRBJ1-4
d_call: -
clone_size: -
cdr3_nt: TGCGCCAGCAGTTCTGGGACGGTTAATGAAAAACTGTTTTTT
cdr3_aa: CASSSGTVNEKLFF

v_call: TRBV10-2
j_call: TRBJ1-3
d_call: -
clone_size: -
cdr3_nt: TGCGCCAGCAGTCCCCCACAGCTGTCTGGAAACACCATATATTTT
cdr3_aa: CASSPPQLSGNTIYF

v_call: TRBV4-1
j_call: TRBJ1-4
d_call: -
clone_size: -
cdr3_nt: TGCGCCAGCAGCCAAGGGTACGGCGCAACTAATGAAAAACTGTTTTTT
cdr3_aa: CASSQGYGATNEKLFF

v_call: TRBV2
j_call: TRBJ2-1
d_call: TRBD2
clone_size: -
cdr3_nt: TGTGCCAGCAGTGATAGAACTAGCGGGAGCACACAGTTCTTC
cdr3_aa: CASSDRTSGSTQFF

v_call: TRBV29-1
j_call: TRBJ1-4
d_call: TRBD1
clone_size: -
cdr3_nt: TGCAGCGTGGGACAGGGTGCAACTAATGAAAAACTGTTTTTT
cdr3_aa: CSVGQGATNEKLFF

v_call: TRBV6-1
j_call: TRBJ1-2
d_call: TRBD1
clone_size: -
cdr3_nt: TGTGCCAGCAGTGAAGCCATCGGAGGGGGCGACTATGGCTACACCTTC
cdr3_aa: CASSEAIGGGDYGYTF

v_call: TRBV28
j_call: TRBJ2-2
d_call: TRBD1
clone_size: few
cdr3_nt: TGTGCCAGCAGTTTATGGACAGGGAGCGACACCGGGGAGCTGTTTTTT
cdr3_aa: CASSLWTGSDTGELFF

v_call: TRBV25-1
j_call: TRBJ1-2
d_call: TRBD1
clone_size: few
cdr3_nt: TGTGCCAGTTCCCGACAGGGGAACTATGGCTACACCTTC
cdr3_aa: CASSRQGNYGYTF

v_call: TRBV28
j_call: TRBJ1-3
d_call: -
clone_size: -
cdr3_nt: TGTGCCAGCAGTTTATCCCCGGGGCGCTCTGGAAACACCATATATTTT
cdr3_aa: CASSLSPGRSGNTIYF

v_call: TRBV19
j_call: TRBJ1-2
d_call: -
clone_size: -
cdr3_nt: TGTGCCAGCCATCAATTGGGGGTTAACTATGGCTACACCTTC
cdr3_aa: CASHQLGVNYGYTF

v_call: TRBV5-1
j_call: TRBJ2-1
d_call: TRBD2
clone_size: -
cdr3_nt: TGCGCCAGCAACGGACTAGCGGGTTTAAATGAGCAGTTCTTC
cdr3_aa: CASNGLAGLNEQFF

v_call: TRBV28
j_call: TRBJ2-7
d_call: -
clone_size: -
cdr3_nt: TGTGCCAGCAGAGGACGCCAGGGGTCCTACGAGCAGTACTTC
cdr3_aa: CASRGRQGSYEQYF

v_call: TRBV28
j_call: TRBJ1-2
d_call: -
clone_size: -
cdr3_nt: TGTGCCAGCAACAGGGACACTAACTATGGCTACACCTTC
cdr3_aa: CASNRDTNYGYTF

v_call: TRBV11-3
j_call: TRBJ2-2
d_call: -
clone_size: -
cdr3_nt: TGTGCCAGCAGCTTCTCACCTAGGGACGGGGAGCTGTTTTTT
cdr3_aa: CASSFSPRDGELFF

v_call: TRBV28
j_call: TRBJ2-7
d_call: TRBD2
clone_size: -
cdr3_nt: TGTGCCAGCAGCCGGACTAGCGGGAGATCGATGGAGCAGTACTTC
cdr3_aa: CASSRTSGRSMEQYF

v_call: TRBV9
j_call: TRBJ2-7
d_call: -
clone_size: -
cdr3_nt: TGTGCCAGCAGCGTAGCATATGGGGGGCCATACGAGCAGTACTTC
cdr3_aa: CASSVAYGGPYEQYF

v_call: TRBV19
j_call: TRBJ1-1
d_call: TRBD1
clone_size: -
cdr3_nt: TGTGCCAGTAGTATTTCAGGGGGGCTGGGCACTGAAGCTTTCTTT
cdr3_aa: CASSISGGLGTEAFF

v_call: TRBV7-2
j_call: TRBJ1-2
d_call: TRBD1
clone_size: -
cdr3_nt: TGTGCCAGCAGCTTCCCTAGGACAGGGACGAACTATGGCTACACCTTC
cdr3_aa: CASSFPRTGTNYGYTF

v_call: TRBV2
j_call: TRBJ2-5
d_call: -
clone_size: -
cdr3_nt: TGTGCCAGCAGTGCTTCAACGAGGGGGACCCAGTACTTC
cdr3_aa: CASSASTRGTQYF

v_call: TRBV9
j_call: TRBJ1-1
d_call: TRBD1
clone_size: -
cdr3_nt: TGTGCCAGCAGCGCGACAGGGGCCAGGAACACTGAAGCTTTCTTT
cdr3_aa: CASSATGARNTEAFF

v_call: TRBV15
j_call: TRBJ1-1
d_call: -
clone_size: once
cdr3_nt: TGTGCCACCAGCAGAGAAGGGACAACCGCTAGAGCTTTCTTT
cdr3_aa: CATSREGTTARAFF

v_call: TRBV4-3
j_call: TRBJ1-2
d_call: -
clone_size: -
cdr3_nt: TGCGCCAGCAGCCAAGATATGGCAGGGAAGGACTATGGCTACACCTTC
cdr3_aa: CASSQDMAGKDYGYTF

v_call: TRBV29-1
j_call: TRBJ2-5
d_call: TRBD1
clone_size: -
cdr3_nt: TGCAGCGTTGAAGATAGGGGGCAGGTCCGTCCAAAGACCCAGTACTTC
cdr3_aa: CSVEDRGQVRPKTQYF